Each of the 8 T cell receptor beta chains below was sequenced from the same sample in a study of T-cell reconstitution after alpha-beta-depleted transplantation in children. As it was prepared, the TCRbeta library received unique molecular identifiers. TCRdb reprocessed the PCR reads with MiXCR, giving one entry per CDR3 protein. The data contain fewer than 750,000 distinct CDR3 sequences, 25% to 30% of them singletons. The sequencing used PBMCs, collected before TCRalphabeta/CD19-depleted stem cell transplant. The receptor source for this set is a boy younger than two with Wiskott-Aldrich syndrome, due to receive a stem cell transplant.

The rearrangement joins TRBV5-1 to TRBJ1-4; maybe TRBD1 (6 bases). CDR1 and CDR2 (germline): SGHRS, YFSETQ. Trimming took 2 bases from V and 3 from J, leaving 8 bases between them. The CDR3 totals 14 residues. CDR3 nucleotide sequence: TGCGCCAGCAGCTTACAGGGAGCTAATGAAAAACTGTTTTTT. It translates to CASSLQGANEKLFF.

The chain links TRBV12-3 or TRBV12-4 to TRBJ2-1, with a possible D match to TRBD2 (7 bases). The CDR3 consists of 15 residues. V gave up 6 bases and J gave up 7 bases, with 19 bases separating them. The CDR3 DNA is TGTGCCAGCAGGCGAGGGGGAGGGCCCGCGAATGAGCAGTTCTTC. Translated: CASRRGGGPANEQFF.

This clonotype was counted between two and nine times. The chain is built from TRBV6-1 and TRBJ1-4; D unresolved. The CDR3 loop spans 14 amino acids. CDR1 is MNHNS and CDR2 is SASEGT in the germline V gene. Trimming cost V 4 bases and J 5 bases, with 11 bases left between them. The CDR3 DNA reads TGTGCCAGCAGTGGGACGGGGAACAATGAAAAACTGTTTTTT. Translating it yields CASSGTGNNEKLFF.

The chain couples TRBV12-3 or TRBV12-4 to TRBJ2-1; maybe TRBD2 (6 bases). The CDR3 has 13 amino acids. The V end was cut by 6 bases, the J end by 9 bases, with 15 bases between. In DNA, the CDR3 is TGTGCCAGCAGCCGAAGATTCGGGGGTGAGCAGTTCTTC. It translates to CASSRRFGGEQFF.

The J gene is TRBJ1-6, the V gene TRBV12-3 or TRBV12-4, with 7 nucleotides matching TRBD1. V lost 6 bases to trimming and J lost 7 bases; unmatched junction nucleotides: 6. This CDR3 has 14 residues. CDR3 residues: CASSIVTGNSPLHF. Here the CDR3 DNA reads TGTGCCAGCAGCATAGTGACAGGGAATTCACCCCTCCACTTT.

The V call is TRBV29-1, the J call TRBJ1-2; D is undetermined. V dropped 5 bases and J dropped 4 bases, with 11 bases sitting between them. This CDR3 is built from 12 residues. Germline V gene lookup returns CDR1 SQVTM and CDR2 ANQGSEA. The CDR3 reads CSVLGSTYGYTF. The CDR3 region has the DNA TGCAGCGTTCTAGGCAGCACCTATGGCTACACCTTC.

This chain links TRBV12-3 or TRBV12-4 with TRBJ2-1; 8 positions agree with TRBD1. The J segment lost 6 bases and the V segment lost 5 bases, leaving 9 bases of the junction unmatched. This CDR3 spans 15 amino acids. The chain's CDR3 is CASSLDRGRGNEQFF. The CDR3 DNA sequence: TGTGCCAGCAGTCTCGACAGGGGTCGTGGCAATGAGCAGTTCTTC.

This clonotype appeared a few times. The gene calls are TRBV24-1 and TRBJ2-1; 8 bases match TRBD1. CDR1 and CDR2 (germline): KGHDR, SFDVKD. J gave up 2 bases and V 3 bases, and 5 bases lay outside the gene matches. This CDR3 is built from 16 residues. CDR3 sequence (DNA): TGTGCCACCAGTGATCCCGGACAGGGTCCCTACAATGAGCAGTTCTTC. Protein: CATSDPGQGPYNEQFF.